This T cell receptor (beta chain) originates from a study of monozygotic twins with inflammatory bowel disease. Overall study results and limits: Subtypes among T cells remained indistinguishable.

Across eight separate reactions for each sample, cDNA was made. Using the 5' RACE reads, TCRdb records one entry per CDR3 protein without DNA. The table counts roughly 100,000 distinct CDR3 sequences; approximately 2% lies in the top ten. The CDR3 length is 17 residues. Per the germline V gene, CDR1 is LGHDT and CDR2 is YNNKEL (reference sequence). As to this clonotype: Its antigen remains unidentified.

The chain combines TRBV3-1 with TRBJ2-1. The sequence was collected from a human donor with ulcerative colitis or Crohn's disease, or a healthy co-twin of an affected twin (not recorded which). The sample taken for sequencing was blood. CDR3 amino acids: CASSQDRLRSSYNEQFF.